Sequencing of this T cell receptor (beta chain) was carried out in a study of cytomegalovirus exposure and HLA in healthy donors. For the study at large: Early on, a data release was issued that held roughly 86 million unique TCRs from HLA-typed donors. General study results and limits: Previous analysis showed most TCR beta V segments were productive about 90% or about 30% of the time. Most TCR sequences proved rare, with some public TCRs found in many donors.

Vbeta (60) and Jbeta (13) primers were used in the PCR. Generated by immunoSEQ multiplex PCR, the TCRdb table keeps only in-frame clones and is missing some. There are over 120,000 clones in the sample; 75% to 90% occur only once, and 2.9% lies in the top ten. Concerning this clone: The target antigen is unknown.

Germline lookup yields CDR1 SEHNR and CDR2 FQNEAQ (reference sequence). V shed 1 base and J shed 11 bases, with 23 bases lying between them. The CDR3 is made up of 16 amino acids. This chain connects TRBV7-9 to TRBJ2-5; D possibly corresponds to TRBD1 (5 bases). The sample was PBMCs. This TCR derives from a woman in her thirties in good health and CMV-seronegative. This CDR3 is CASSLGPPRAAWVQYF. CDR3 bases: TGTGCCAGCAGCTTAGGCCCCCCCAGGGCCGCTTGGGTGCAGTACTTC.